A single sample gave rise to the 19 T cell receptor beta chains below, sequenced in a study of cytomegalovirus exposure and HLA in healthy donors. Amplification used 60 Vbeta primers and 13 Jbeta primers. Method: immunoSEQ multiplex PCR; TCRdb's copy keeps in-frame clones and lacks some. Among approximately 100,000 clones, roughly 70% were seen once, and the ten largest hold more than 2.5%. Sequenced: PBMCs. The receptor set was obtained from a male donor in good health and CMV-seropositive.

This clone was seen a handful of times. The rearrangement uses TRBV6-5 and TRBJ1-1, with a tentative D call TRBD1 (5 bases). The CDR3 has 15 amino acids. V was clipped by 0 bases and J by 4 bases, with 12 bases between them. The germline CDR1 and CDR2 sequences are MNHEY and SVGAGI. The chain's CDR3 is CASSYSTGGTTEAFF. The CDR3 region has the DNA TGTGCCAGCAGTTACTCGACGGGGGGGACCACTGAAGCTTTCTTT.

As DNA, the CDR3 is TGCGCCAGCAGGACAGCCATGAACACCGGGGAGCTGTTTTTT. Amino acids: CASRTAMNTGELFF. This chain connects TRBV10-2 to TRBJ2-2, with D possibly matching TRBD1 (5 bases). V lost 6 bases and J lost 1, with 9 bases in between. The germline CDR1 and CDR2 sequences are WSHSY and SAAADI. This CDR3 comprises 14 residues.

The V and J genes are TRBV2 and TRBJ2-2; TRBD2 matches at 12 bases. This CDR3 is built from 14 residues. Germline lookup yields CDR1 SNHLY and CDR2 FYNNEI. V trimming: 11 bases; J trimming: 4 bases; junction bases outside the gene matches: 5. CDR3 region: CAARLAGVTGELFF. Here the CDR3 DNA reads TGTGCCGCTCGACTAGCGGGAGTCACCGGGGAGCTGTTTTTT.

This chain uses TRBV6-5 with TRBJ1-2; 7 bases align to TRBD1. The germline V gene encodes CDR1 MNHEY and CDR2 SVGAGI. This CDR3 is built from 13 residues. Trimming removed 6 bases from V and 6 bases from J; junction bases left unmatched: 7. The CDR3: CASSTRQGHGYTF. CDR3 bases: TGTGCCAGCAGCACCCGACAGGGACATGGCTACACCTTC.

This rearrangement joins TRBV19 to TRBJ2-7; 9 bases are a match to TRBD1. The germline V gene encodes CDR1 LNHDA and CDR2 SQIVND (reference sequence). The CDR3 sequence is 14 residues long. The V gene end was trimmed by 6 bases and the J gene end by 3 bases; junction bases not matched to a gene: 6. As DNA, the CDR3 is TGTGCCAGTAGGGCCGGGACAGGGCACTACGAGCAGTACTTC. Amino acid sequence: CASRAGTGHYEQYF.

This clone came up a few times. V gene TRBV5-5 combines with J gene TRBJ1-1; TRBD1 might be the D (5 bases). The length of the CDR3 is 16 residues. Germline loops: CDR1 SGHKS, CDR2 YYEKEE (reference sequence). Trimming removed 4 bases at V and 0 bases at J, with 16 bases between. The CDR3 nucleotides read TGTGCCAGCAGCCATGGGGCAGATAGCATGAACACTGAAGCTTTCTTT. Amino acid sequence: CASSHGADSMNTEAFF.

This clone occurred a few times. CDR3 sequence: CASSPQREISYEQYF. The DNA of the CDR3 is TGCGCCAGCAGCCCACAACGGGAGATCTCCTACGAGCAGTACTTC. This rearrangement joins TRBV4-3 to TRBJ2-7, with D possibly TRBD2 on 6 matching bases. Germline V gene sequence: CDR1 LGHNA, CDR2 YSLEER. Trimming removed 4 bases from V and 0 bases from J, with 13 bases in between. The CDR3 is 15 residues long.

The V gene is TRBV19, the J gene TRBJ2-7; D may be TRBD2 (5 bases). Germline lookup yields CDR1 LNHDA and CDR2 SQIVND (reference sequence). This CDR3 has 13 amino acids. V lost 6 bases and J 4 bases, leaving 13 bases between the germline ends. The CDR3 loop reads CASSDLAPYEQYF. The CDR3, as DNA: TGTGCCAGTAGCGACCTAGCACCTTACGAGCAGTACTTC.

This clone has a handful of counts. The chain is built from TRBV4-3 and TRBJ2-5; 7 bases map to TRBD2. The CDR3 sequence is 15 residues long. The junction had 6 bases not matched to a gene; V was cut back by 0 bases and J by 5 bases. Per the germline V gene, CDR1 is LGHNA and CDR2 is YSLEER. CDR3 DNA: TGCGCCAGCAGCCAAGATGGGAGGGGCGTGGAGACCCAGTACTTC. It codes for CASSQDGRGVETQYF.

This rearrangement joins TRBV7-3 to TRBJ2-5, with 8 bases identical to TRBD2. Germline CDR1 reads SGHTA; CDR2 reads FQGTGA. CDR3 length: 15 residues. J gave up 0 bases and V 3 bases, and 3 bases lay outside the gene matches. CDR3 sequence reads: CASSLIAGNQETQYF. The CDR3 DNA reads as TGTGCCAGCAGCTTGATAGCGGGGAACCAAGAGACCCAGTACTTC. The full variable domain, with the rest looked up from reference TRBV7-3 and TRBJ2-5, is GAGVSQTPSNKVTEKGKYVELRCDPISGHTALYWYRQSLGQGPEFLIYFQGTGAADDSGLPNDRFFAVRPEGSVSTLKIQRTERGDSAVYLCASSLIAGNQETQYFGPGTRLLVL.

With respect to this clone: A junction boundary mismatches the germline segment, possibly from a read error. This rearrangement joins TRBV7-9 to TRBJ1-1; 8 bases are shared with TRBD1. Germline CDR1 SEHNR, CDR2 FQNEAQ (reference sequence). CDR3 length: 15 residues. The CDR3 region has the DNA TGTGCCAGCGGCTTCGACAGGGGCACGAACACTGAAGCTTTCTTT. It is translated as CASGFDRGTNTEAFF.

The chain joins TRBV2 to TRBJ1-1, with D possibly TRBD1 on 6 matching bases. The CDR3 extends over 14 amino acids. Germline lookup yields CDR1 SNHLY and CDR2 FYNNEI. V was pared by 6 bases and J by 0 bases, with 11 bases between. CDR3 DNA sequence: TGTGCCAGCAGAGACAGGCTTTTGAACACTGAAGCTTTCTTT. Its translation is CASRDRLLNTEAFF.

In nucleotides, the CDR3 is TGCGCCAGCAGCCAGGTCGGGTCCGGATATGGCTACACCTTC. It translates to CASSQVGSGYGYTF. The rearrangement uses TRBV4-3 and TRBJ1-2; D not resolved. Germline CDR1 is LGHNA and CDR2 is YSLEER. This CDR3 region has 14 residues. V lost 3 bases and J lost 5, with 13 bases in between.

V and J are TRBV5-6 and TRBJ2-5; 12 nucleotides agree with TRBD2. The junction had 9 bases not matched to a gene; V was cut back by 0 bases and J by 9 bases. Per the germline V gene, CDR1 is SGHDT and CDR2 is YYEEEE. The CDR3 spans 16 residues. The CDR3 protein is CASSLVASGGAVAQYF. The CDR3 region has the DNA TGTGCCAGCAGCTTGGTGGCTAGCGGGGGGGCTGTGGCCCAGTACTTC. Full variable domain (missing parts from reference TRBV5-6 and TRBJ2-5): DAGVTQSPTHLIKTRGQQVTLRCSPKSGHDTVSWYQQALGQGPQFIFQYYEEEERQRGNFPDRFSGHQFPNYSSELNVNALLLGDSALYLCASSLVASGGAVAQYFGPGTRLLVL.

CDR3 nucleotide sequence: TGCAGCGTCCAGACACTAGCAGGGCGAACTGAAGCTTTCTTT. It yields the protein CSVQTLAGRTEAFF. The chain uses TRBV29-1 and TRBJ1-1; tentatively, D is TRBD1 (5 bases). Deletions cut 6 bases from V and 5 bases from J, with 19 bases between. The germline CDR1 and CDR2 sequences are SQVTM and ANQGSEA. The CDR3 sequence is 14 residues long.

V usage is TRBV19 and J usage is TRBJ1-2; 9 positions match TRBD1. CDR1 LNHDA and CDR2 SQIVND come from the germline V gene (reference sequence). This CDR3 contains 15 residues. V was clipped by 4 bases and J by 7 bases; unmatched bases: 10. Here the CDR3 DNA reads TGTGCCAGTAGTACCGCCGGGACAGGGACAGGTGGCTACACCTTC. Translating gives CASSTAGTGTGGYTF.

The V gene is TRBV4-2, the J gene TRBJ1-2, with D tentatively TRBD1 (6 bases). The germline CDR1 and CDR2 sequences are LGHNA and YNFKEQ. The CDR3 is 16 residues long. Trimming stripped 0 bases from V and 4 bases from J, with 15 bases between. The CDR3, as DNA: TGTGCCAGCAGCCAAGATCAAGGGGGTGGCGGCTATGGCTACACCTTC. The encoded protein is CASSQDQGGGGYGYTF.

The chain has TRBV6-1 and TRBJ1-4; D might be TRBD1 (6 bases). CDR3 size: 14 residues. Trimming shortened V by 5 bases and J by 7 bases, and 14 bases separated the two germline ends. Germline CDR1 is MNHNS and CDR2 is SASEGT. CDR3 sequence reads: CASSTTGGREKLFF. In DNA, the CDR3 is TGTGCCAGCAGTACGACAGGAGGCCGTGAAAAACTGTTTTTT.

The chain has TRBV7-2 and TRBJ2-1; 7 bases are a match to TRBD2. CDR1 and CDR2 from the germline V gene are SGHTA and FQGNSA. J gave up 4 bases and V 8 bases, and 8 bases lay outside the gene matches. This CDR3 has 14 residues. DNA for the CDR3: TGTGCCAGCGACCGCGGGAGATTATACAATGAGCAGTTCTTC. It specifies CASDRGRLYNEQFF. The variable domain in full, with the rest retrieved from reference TRBV7-2 and TRBJ2-1, is GAGVSQSPSNKVTEKGKDVELRCDPISGHTALYWYRQSLGQGLEFLIYFQGNSAPDKSGLPSDRFSAERTGGSVSTLTIQRTQQEDSAVYLCASDRGRLYNEQFFGPGTRLTVL.